The sequence of this T cell receptor beta chain was determined in a study of technical replicates of blood from a handful of donors. Measured with immunoSEQ multiplex PCR; TCRdb has only the in-frame clones, and not every one. The sample consists of about 78,000 clones, 93% of them appearing once. CDR3 size: 17 residues. Losses at the gene ends were 7 bases for V and 10 bases for J; bases not matched to a gene: 17. Looked up from germline, CDR1 is SNHLY and CDR2 is FYNNEI. This clonotype was sampled from a human donor in good health. The sample was T cells isolated from PBMCs. J is TRBJ2-1 and V is TRBV2, with 12 bases lining up with TRBD2. This CDR3 reads CASTPGTSGPSGGEQFF. CDR3 nucleotide sequence: TGTGCCAGCACTCCCGGGACTAGCGGGCCTTCGGGCGGGGAGCAGTTCTTC.